This record looks at one TCR beta chain sequence and its context. The antigen is not known. Germline lookup yields CDR1 SGDLS and CDR2 YYNGEE. CDR3 length: 18 amino acids. V lost 7 bases and J lost 0; bases outside the gene matches: 8. This sample was included in a study of cytomegalovirus exposure and HLA in healthy donors. It was with 60 Vbeta and 13 Jbeta primers that the PCR ran. Sequencing was performed with immunoSEQ multiplex PCR; in TCRdb, only in-frame clones are kept and a portion is missing. Of around 120,000 clones detected, roughly three quarters appear once; the ten largest clones hold around 1.9%. Study-wide results and caveats: Common viral pathogens seemed to be connected with several of the most significant clusters, according to a later analysis. A missense variant in DCLRE1C was later tied to TCR beta V- and J-gene trimming. Listed as cytomegalovirus-associated were 170 or so TCR beta chains. Most TCR sequences were rare, but some public TCRs occurred in many donors.

The genes are TRBV9 and TRBJ2-1; 15 nucleotides match TRBD2. The sample comprised PBMCs. The sequence was collected from a woman aged 35 to 49 in good health and CMV-seronegative. The CDR3 loop reads CASSYGLAGGPSYNEQFF. The CDR3 coding sequence is TGTGCCAGCTCCTACGGACTAGCGGGGGGGCCCTCCTACAATGAGCAGTTCTTC.